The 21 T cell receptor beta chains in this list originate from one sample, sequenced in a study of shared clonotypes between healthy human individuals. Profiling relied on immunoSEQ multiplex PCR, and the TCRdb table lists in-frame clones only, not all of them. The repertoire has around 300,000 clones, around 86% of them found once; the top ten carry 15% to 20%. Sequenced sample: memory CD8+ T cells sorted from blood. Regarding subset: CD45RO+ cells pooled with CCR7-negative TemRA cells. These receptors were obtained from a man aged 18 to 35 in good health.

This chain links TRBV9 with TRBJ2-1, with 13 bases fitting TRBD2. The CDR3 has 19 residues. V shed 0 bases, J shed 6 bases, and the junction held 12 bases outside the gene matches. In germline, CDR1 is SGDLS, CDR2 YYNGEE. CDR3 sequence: CASSVGRLAGGTRGNEQFF. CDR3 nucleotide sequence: TGTGCCAGCAGCGTAGGCCGACTAGCGGGGGGCACACGGGGCAATGAGCAGTTCTTC.

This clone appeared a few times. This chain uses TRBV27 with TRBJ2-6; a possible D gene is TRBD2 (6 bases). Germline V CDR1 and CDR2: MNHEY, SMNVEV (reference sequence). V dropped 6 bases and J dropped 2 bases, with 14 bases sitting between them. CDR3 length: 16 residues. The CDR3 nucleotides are TGTGCCAGCAGCCCAGTCGGCGGGGCTGGGGCCAACGTCCTGACTTTC. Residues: CASSPVGGAGANVLTF.

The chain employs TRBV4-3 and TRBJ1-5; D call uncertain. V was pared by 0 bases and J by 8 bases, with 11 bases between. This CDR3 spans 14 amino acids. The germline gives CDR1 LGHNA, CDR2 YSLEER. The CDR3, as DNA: TGCGCCAGCAGCCAAGAAGAGAGCGGCGAGCCCCAGCATTTT. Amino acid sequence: CASSQEESGEPQHF.

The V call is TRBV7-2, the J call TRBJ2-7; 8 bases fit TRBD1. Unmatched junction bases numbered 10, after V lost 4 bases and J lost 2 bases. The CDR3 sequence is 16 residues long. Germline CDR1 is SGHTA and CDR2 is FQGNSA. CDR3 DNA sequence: TGTGCCAGCAGCTGGACTCCCGGGACAGGCACCTACGAGCAGTACTTC. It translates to CASSWTPGTGTYEQYF.

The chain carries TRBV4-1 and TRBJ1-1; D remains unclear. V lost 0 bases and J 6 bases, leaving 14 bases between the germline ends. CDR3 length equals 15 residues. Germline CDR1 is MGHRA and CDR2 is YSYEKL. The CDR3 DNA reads TGCGCCAGCAGCCAAGATTCCACAGAGGGTGCTGAAGCTTTCTTT. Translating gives CASSQDSTEGAEAFF.

The CDR3 nucleotides are TGCAGCGTCCCTGGCGGTGAAGCTTTCTTT. Amino acids: CSVPGGEAFF. This chain joins TRBV29-1 and TRBJ1-1; no clear D gene. This CDR3 has 10 amino acids. Germline CDR1 SQVTM, CDR2 ANQGSEA. V dropped 6 bases and J dropped 7 bases, with 9 bases sitting between them.

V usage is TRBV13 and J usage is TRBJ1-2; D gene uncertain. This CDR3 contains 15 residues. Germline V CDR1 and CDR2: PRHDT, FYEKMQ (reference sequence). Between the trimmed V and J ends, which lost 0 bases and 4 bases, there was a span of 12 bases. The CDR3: CASSLGGVTLYGYTF. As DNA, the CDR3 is TGTGCCAGCAGCTTAGGGGGAGTGACGCTCTATGGCTACACCTTC.

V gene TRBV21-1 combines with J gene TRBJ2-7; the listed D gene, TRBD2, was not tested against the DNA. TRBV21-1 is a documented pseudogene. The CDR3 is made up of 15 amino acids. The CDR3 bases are TGTGCCAGCACTCATCGGGGGGAATGTTTCTACGAGCAGTACTTC. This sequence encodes CASTHRGECFYEQYF.

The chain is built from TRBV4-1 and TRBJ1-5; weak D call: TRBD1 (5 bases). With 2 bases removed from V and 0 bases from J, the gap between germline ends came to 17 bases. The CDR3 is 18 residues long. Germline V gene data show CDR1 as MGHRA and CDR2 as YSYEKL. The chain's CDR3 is CASSQTTSGIDSNQPQHF. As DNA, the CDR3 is TGCGCCAGCAGCCAAACTACCTCAGGGATCGATAGCAATCAGCCCCAGCATTTT.

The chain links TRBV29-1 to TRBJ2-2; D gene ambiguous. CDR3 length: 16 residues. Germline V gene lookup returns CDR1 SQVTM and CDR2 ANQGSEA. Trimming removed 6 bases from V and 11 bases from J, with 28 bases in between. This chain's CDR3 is CSVQIPRLTRPVELFF. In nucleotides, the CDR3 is TGCAGCGTCCAGATCCCCAGACTCACACGCCCCGTTGAGCTGTTTTTT.

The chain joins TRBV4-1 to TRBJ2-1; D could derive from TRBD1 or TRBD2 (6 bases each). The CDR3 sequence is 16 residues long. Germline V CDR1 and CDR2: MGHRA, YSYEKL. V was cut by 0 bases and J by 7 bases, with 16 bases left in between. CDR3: CASSQDSAGHINEQFF. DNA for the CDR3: TGCGCCAGCAGCCAAGATAGCGCGGGACACATAAATGAGCAGTTCTTC.

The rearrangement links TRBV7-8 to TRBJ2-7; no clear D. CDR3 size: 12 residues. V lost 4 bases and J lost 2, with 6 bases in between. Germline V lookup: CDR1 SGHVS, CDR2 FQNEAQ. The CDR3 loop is CASSSGTYEQYF. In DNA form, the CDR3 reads TGTGCCAGCAGCTCGGGCACCTACGAGCAGTACTTC.

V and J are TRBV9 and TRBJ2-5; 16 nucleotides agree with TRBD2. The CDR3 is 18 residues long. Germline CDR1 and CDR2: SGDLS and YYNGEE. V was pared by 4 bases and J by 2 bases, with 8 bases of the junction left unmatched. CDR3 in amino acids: CASSSGTSGRVGQETQYF. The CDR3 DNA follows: TGTGCCAGCAGCTCCGGGACTAGCGGGAGGGTAGGTCAAGAGACCCAGTACTTC.

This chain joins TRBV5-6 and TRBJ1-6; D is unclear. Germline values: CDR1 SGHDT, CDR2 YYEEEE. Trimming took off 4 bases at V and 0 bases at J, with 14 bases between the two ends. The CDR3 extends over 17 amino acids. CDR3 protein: CASSAWVWSSYNSPLHF. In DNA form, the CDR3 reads TGTGCCAGCAGCGCTTGGGTCTGGAGCTCCTATAATTCACCCCTCCACTTT.

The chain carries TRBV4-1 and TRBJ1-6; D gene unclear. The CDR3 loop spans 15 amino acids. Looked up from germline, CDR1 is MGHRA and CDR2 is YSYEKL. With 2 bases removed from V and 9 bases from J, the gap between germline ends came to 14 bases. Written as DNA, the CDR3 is TGCGCCAGCAGCCAATTCGTCATGCTCGTTTCACCCCTCCACTTT. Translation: CASSQFVMLVSPLHF.

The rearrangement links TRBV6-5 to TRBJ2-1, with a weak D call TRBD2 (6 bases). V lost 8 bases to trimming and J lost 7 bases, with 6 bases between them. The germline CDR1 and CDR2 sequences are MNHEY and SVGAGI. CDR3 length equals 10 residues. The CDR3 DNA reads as TGTGCCAGCGGGGGGAATGAGCAGTTCTTC. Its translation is CASGGNEQFF.

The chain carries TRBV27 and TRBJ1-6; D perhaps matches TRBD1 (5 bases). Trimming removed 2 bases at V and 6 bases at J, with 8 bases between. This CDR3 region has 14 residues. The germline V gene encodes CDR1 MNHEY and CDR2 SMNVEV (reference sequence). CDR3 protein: CASSLSGANSPLHF. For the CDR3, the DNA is TGTGCCAGCAGTTTAAGTGGGGCTAATTCACCCCTCCACTTT.

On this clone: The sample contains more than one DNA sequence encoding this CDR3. CDR3 sequence (DNA): TGTGCCAGCAGTTTCAGGGGAGGGAACACTGAAGCTTTCTTT. Residues: CASSFRGGNTEAFF. J is TRBJ1-1 and V is TRBV28; possible D gene TRBD1, 6 bases. The germline gives CDR1 MDHEN, CDR2 SYDVKM. The CDR3 is 14 residues long. Trimming left V 3 bases short and J 1 base short, with 9 bases between.

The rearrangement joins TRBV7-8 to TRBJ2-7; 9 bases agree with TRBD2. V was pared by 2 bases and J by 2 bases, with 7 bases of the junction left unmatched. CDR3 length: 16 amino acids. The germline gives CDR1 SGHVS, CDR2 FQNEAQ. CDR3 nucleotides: TGTGCCAGCAGCTTACATAGCGGGAGCGCCACCTACGAGCAGTACTTC. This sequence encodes CASSLHSGSATYEQYF.

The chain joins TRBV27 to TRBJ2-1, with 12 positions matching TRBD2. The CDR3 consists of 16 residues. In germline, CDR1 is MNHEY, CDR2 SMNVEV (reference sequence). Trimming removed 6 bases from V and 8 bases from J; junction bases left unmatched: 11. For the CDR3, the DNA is TGTGCCAGCAGCTTACTGACTAGCGGGAGTTTTGATGAGCAGTTCTTC. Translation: CASSLLTSGSFDEQFF.

The CDR3 is CASSLIPDGARAILDLREQYF. The CDR3 bases are TGTGCCAGCAGCTTAATCCCGGACGGAGCCCGTGCGATTTTAGACCTACGAGAGCAGTACTTC. The rearrangement links TRBV7-8 to TRBJ2-7, with unresolved D. From germline, CDR1 is SGHVS and CDR2 FQNEAQ. V was pared by 2 bases and J by 7 bases, with 36 bases between. The CDR3 is 21 amino acids.